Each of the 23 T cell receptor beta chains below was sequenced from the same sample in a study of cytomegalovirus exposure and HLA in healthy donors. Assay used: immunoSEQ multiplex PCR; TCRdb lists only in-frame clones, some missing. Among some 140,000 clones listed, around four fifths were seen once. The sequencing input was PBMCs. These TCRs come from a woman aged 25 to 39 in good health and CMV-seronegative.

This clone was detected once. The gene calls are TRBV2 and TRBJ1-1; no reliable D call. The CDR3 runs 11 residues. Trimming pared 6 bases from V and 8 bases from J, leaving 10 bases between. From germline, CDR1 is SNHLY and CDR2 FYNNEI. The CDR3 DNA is TGTGCCAGCAGCGCGTCGAGGGAAGCTTTCTTT. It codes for CASSASREAFF.

The chain's CDR3 is CASRTGLELYYGYTF. The CDR3 DNA is TGTGCCAGCAGGACAGGGTTAGAATTATACTATGGCTACACCTTC. The chain recombines TRBV6-1 with TRBJ1-2; 7 bases agree with TRBD1. Looked up from germline, CDR1 is MNHNS and CDR2 is SASEGT. This CDR3 region has 15 residues. V shed 6 bases and J 3 bases; nucleotides not matched to a gene: 10.

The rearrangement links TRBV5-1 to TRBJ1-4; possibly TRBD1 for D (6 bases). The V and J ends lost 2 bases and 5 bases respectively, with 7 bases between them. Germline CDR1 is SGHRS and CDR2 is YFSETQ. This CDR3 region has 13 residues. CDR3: CASSLQGNEKLFF. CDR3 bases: TGCGCCAGCAGCTTACAGGGAAATGAAAAACTGTTTTTT.

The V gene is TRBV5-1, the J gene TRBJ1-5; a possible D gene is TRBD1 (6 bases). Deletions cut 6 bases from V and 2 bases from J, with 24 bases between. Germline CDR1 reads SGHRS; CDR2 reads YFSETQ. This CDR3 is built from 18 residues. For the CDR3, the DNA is TGCGCCAGCACTGTTCCCTGGACAGAGGTGGCTGGCAATCAGCCCCAGCATTTT. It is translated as CASTVPWTEVAGNQPQHF.

As DNA, the CDR3 is TGTGCCAGCAGCGGGGGGCCTTCCTACGAGCAGTACTTC. The encoded protein is CASSGGPSYEQYF. The chain has TRBV2 and TRBJ2-7; tentatively, D is TRBD2 (7 bases). This CDR3 comprises 13 residues. Looked up from germline, CDR1 is SNHLY and CDR2 is FYNNEI. The ends were cut back, 6 bases at V and 1 base at J, with 10 bases in the middle.

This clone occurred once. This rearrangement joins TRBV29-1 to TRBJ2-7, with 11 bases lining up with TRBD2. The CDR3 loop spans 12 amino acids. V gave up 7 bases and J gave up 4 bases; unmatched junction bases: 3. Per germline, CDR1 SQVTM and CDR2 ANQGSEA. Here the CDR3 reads CSASGGTYEQYF. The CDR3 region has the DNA TGCAGCGCTAGCGGGGGGACATACGAGCAGTACTTC.

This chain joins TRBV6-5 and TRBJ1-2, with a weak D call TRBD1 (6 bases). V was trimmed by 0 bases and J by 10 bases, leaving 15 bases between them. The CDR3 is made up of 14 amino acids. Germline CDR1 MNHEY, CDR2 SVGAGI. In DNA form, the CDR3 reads TGTGCCAGCAGTTACTCGGGCAGGGGAGAACACTACACCTTC. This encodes CASSYSGRGEHYTF.

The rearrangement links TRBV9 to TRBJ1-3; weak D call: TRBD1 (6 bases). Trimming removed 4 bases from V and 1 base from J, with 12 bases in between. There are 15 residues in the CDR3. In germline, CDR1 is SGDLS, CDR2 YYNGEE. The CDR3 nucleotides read TGTGCCAGCAGCCTAGAGGGGGAGTCTGGAAACACCATATATTTT. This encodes CASSLEGESGNTIYF.

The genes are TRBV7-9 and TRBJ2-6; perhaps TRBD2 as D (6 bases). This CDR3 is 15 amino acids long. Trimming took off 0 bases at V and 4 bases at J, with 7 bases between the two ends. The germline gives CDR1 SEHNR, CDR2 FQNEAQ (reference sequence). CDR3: CASSLAAGGANVLTF. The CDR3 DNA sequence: TGTGCCAGCAGCTTAGCGGCGGGGGGGGCCAACGTCCTGACTTTC.

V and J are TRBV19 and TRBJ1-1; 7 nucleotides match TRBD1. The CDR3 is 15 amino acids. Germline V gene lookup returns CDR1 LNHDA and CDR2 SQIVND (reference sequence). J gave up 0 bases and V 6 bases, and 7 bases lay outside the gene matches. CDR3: CASSRTGAMNTEAFF. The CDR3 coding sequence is TGTGCCAGTAGCAGGACAGGCGCTATGAACACTGAAGCTTTCTTT.

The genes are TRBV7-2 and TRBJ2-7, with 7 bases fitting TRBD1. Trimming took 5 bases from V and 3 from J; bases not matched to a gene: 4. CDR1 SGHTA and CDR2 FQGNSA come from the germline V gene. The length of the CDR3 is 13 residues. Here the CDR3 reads CASSRDSRYEQYF. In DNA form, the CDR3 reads TGTGCCAGCAGCCGGGACAGCCGCTACGAGCAGTACTTC.

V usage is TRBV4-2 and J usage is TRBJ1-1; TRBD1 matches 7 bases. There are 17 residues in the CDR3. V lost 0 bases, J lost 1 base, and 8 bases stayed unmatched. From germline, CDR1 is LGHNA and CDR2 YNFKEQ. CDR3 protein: CASSQDNRGFGNTEAFF. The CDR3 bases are TGTGCCAGCAGCCAAGATAACAGGGGCTTTGGGAACACTGAAGCTTTCTTT.

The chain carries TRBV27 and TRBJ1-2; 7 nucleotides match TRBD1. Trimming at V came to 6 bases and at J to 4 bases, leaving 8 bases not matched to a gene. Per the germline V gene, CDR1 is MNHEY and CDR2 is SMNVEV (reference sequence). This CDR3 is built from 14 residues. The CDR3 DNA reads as TGTGCCAGCAGCCGACAGGGTATGGTCTATGGCTACACCTTC. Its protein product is CASSRQGMVYGYTF.

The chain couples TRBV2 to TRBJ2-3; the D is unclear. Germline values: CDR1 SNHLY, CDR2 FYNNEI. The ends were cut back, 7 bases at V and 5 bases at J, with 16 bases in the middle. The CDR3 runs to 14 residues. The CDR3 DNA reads TGTGCCAGCATTAACCGCCCCGGTGGAGATACGCAGTATTTT. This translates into CASINRPGGDTQYF.

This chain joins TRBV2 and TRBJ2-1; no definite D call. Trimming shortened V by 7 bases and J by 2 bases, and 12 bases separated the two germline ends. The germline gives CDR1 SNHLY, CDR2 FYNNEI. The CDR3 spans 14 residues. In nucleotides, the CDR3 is TGTGCCAGCACCTCGTTGGAGACCTACAATGAGCAGTTCTTC. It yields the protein CASTSLETYNEQFF.

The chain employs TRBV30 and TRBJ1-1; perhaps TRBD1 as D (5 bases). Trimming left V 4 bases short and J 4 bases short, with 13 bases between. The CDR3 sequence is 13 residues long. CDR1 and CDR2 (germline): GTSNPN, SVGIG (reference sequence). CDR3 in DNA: TGTGCCTGGACCGGGGGGATGTTCACTGAAGCTTTCTTT. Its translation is CAWTGGMFTEAFF. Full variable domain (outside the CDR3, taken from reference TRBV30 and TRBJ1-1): SQTIHQWPATLVQPVGSPLSLECTVEGTSNPNLYWYRQAAGRGLQLLFYSVGIGQISSEVPQNLSASRPQDRQFILSSKKLLLSDSGFYLCAWTGGMFTEAFFGQGTRLTVV.

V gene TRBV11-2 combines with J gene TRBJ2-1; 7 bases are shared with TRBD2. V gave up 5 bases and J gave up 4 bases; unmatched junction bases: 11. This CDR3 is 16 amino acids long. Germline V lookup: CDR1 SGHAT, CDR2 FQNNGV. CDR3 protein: CASSPGTKPAYNEQFF. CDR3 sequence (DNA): TGTGCCAGCAGCCCTGGGACTAAGCCCGCTTACAATGAGCAGTTCTTC.

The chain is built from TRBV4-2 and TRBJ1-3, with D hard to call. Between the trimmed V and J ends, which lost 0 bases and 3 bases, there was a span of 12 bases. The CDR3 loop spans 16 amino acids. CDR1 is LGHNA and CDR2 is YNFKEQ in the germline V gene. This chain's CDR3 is CASSQDWVGNGNTIYF. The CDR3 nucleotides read TGTGCCAGCAGCCAAGATTGGGTCGGGAATGGAAACACCATATATTTT.

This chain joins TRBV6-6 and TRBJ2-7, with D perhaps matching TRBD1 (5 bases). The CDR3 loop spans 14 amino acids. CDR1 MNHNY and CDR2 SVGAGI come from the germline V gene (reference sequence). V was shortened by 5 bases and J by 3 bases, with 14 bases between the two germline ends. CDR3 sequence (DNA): TGTGCCAGCAGTACCCAGCAGGGTAGCTACGAGCAGTACTTC. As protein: CASSTQQGSYEQYF.

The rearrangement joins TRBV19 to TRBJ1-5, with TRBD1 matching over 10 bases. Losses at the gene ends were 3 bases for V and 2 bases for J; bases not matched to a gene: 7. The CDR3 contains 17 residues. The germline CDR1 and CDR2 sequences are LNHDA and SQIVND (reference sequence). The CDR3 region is CASSIGTGVWGNQPQHF. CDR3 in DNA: TGTGCCAGTAGTATTGGGACAGGGGTGTGGGGCAATCAGCCCCAGCATTTT.

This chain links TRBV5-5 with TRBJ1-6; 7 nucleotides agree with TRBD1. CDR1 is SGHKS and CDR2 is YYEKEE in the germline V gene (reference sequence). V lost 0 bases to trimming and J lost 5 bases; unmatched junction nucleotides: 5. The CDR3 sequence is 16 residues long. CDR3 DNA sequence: TGTGCCAGCAGCTTGGCCCCCGGGACAGATAATTCACCCCTCCACTTT. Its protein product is CASSLAPGTDNSPLHF.

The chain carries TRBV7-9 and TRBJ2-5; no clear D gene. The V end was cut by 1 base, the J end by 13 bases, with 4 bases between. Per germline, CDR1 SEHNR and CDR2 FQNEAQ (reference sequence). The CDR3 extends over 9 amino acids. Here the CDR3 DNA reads TGTGCCAGCAGCTTAGGAGTGTACTTC. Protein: CASSLGVYF. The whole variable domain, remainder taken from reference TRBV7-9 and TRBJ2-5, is DTGVSQNPRHKITKRGQNVTFRCDPISEHNRLYWYRQTLGQGPEFLTYFQNEAQLEKSRLLSDRFSAERPKGSFSTLEIQRTEQGDSAMYLCASSLGVYFGPGTRLLVL.

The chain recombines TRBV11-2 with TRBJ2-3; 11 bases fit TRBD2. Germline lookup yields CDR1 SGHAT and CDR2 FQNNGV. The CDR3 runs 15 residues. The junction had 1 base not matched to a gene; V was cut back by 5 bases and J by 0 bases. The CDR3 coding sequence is TGTGCCAGCAGCCGGACTAGCGGGAGCACAGATACGCAGTATTTT. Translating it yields CASSRTSGSTDTQYF.